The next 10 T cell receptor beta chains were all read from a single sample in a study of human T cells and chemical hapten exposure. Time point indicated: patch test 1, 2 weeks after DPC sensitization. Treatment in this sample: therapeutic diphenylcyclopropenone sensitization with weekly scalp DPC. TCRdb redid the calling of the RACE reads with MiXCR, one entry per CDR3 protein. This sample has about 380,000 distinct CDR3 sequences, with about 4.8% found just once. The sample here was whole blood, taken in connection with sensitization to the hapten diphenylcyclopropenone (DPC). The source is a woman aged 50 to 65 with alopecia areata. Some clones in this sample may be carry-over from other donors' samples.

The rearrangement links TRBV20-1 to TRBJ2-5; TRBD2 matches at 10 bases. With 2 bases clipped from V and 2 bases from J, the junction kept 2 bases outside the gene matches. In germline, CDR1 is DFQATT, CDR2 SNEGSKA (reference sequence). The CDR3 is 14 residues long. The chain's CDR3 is CSARLAGVQETQYF. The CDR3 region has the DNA TGCAGTGCTAGACTAGCGGGAGTTCAAGAGACCCAGTACTTC.

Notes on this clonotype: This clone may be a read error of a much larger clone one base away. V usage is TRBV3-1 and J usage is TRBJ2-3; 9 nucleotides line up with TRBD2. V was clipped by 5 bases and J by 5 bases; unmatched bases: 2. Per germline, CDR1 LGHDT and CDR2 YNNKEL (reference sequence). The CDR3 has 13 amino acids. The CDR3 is CASSLAGVDTQYF. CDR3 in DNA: TGTGCCAGCAGCTTAGCGGGGGTAGATACGCAGTATTTT.

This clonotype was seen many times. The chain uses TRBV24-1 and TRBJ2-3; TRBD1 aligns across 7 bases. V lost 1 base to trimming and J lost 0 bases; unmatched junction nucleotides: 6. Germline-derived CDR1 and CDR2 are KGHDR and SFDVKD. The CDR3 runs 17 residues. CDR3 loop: CATSDFPGGTSTDTQYF. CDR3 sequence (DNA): TGTGCCACCAGTGATTTCCCAGGGGGAACTAGCACAGATACGCAGTATTTT.

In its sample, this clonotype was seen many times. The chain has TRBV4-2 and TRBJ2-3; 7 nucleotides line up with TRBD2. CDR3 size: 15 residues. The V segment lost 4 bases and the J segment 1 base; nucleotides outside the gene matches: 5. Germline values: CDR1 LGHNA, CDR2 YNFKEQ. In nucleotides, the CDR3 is TGTGCCAGCAGCCCCGAGGCGGGGGGCACAGATACGCAGTATTTT. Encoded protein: CASSPEAGGTDTQYF.

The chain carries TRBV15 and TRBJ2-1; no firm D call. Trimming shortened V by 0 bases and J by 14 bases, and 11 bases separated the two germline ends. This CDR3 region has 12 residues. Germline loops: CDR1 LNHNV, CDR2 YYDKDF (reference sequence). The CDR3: CATSRDGNAKFF. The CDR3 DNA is TGTGCCACCAGCAGAGATGGGAACGCAAAGTTCTTC. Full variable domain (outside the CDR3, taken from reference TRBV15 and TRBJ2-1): DAMVIQNPRYQVTQFGKPVTLSCSQTLNHNVMYWYQQKSSQAPKLLFHYYDKDFNNEADTPDNFQSRRPNTSFCFLDIRSPGLGDTAMYLCATSRDGNAKFFGPGTRLTVL.

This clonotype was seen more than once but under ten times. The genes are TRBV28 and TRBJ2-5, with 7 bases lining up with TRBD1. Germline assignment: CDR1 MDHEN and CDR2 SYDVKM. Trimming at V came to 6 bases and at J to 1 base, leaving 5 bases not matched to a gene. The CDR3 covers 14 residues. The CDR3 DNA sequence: TGTGCCAGCAGCCGAGGGACAGTCCAAGAGACCCAGTACTTC. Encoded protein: CASSRGTVQETQYF.

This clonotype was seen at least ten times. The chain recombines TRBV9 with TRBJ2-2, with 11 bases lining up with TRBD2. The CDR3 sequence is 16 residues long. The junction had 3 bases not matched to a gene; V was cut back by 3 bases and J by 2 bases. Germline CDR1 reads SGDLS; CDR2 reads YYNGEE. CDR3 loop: CASSAGLAGNTGELFF. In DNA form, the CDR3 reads TGTGCCAGCAGCGCAGGACTAGCGGGCAACACCGGGGAGCTGTTTTTT.

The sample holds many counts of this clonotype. The DNA for the CDR3 is TGTGCCAGCAGCTTAGGCTTAAGGAGGACTGAAGCTTTCTTT. It encodes CASSLGLRRTEAFF. The rearrangement links TRBV7-9 to TRBJ1-1; no definite D call. Trimming removed 1 base at V and 5 bases at J, with 11 bases between. The CDR3 spans 14 residues. Germline V gene data show CDR1 as SEHNR and CDR2 as FQNEAQ (reference sequence). Based on the CDR3 plus reference TRBV7-9 and TRBJ1-1, the full variable domain is DTGVSQNPRHKITKRGQNVTFRCDPISEHNRLYWYRQTLGQGPEFLTYFQNEAQLEKSRLLSDRFSAERPKGSFSTLEIQRTEQGDSAMYLCASSLGLRRTEAFFGQGTRLTVV.

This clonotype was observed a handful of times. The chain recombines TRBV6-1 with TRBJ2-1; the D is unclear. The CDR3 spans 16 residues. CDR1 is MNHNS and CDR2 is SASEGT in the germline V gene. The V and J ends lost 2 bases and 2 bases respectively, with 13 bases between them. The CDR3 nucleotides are TGTGCCAGCAGTGAAAGAAACGGAGTTCCCTACAATGAGCAGTTCTTC. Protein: CASSERNGVPYNEQFF.

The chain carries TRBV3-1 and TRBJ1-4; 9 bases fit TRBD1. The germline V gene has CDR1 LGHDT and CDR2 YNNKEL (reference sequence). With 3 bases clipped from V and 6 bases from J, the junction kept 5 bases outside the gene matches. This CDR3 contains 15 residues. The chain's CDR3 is CASSHPGTGYEKLFF. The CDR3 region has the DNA TGTGCCAGCAGCCACCCGGGGACAGGGTATGAAAAACTGTTTTTT.